A single sample is the source of the 26 T cell receptor beta chains below, sequenced in a study of T cell responses to AZD1222 COVID-19 vaccine. Clones were sequenced by immunoSEQ multiplex PCR, and TCRdb holds only the in-frame ones, with some missing. Of 75,000 to 100,000 clones listed, 89% are singletons. This specimen was peripheral blood, taken on day 0 of AZD1222 vaccination. These receptors all stem from an adult in good health.

The chain is built from TRBV29-1 and TRBJ2-1; maybe TRBD2 (5 bases). The CDR3 spans 12 residues. The ends were cut back, 6 bases at V and 4 bases at J, with 10 bases in the middle. In germline, CDR1 is SQVTM, CDR2 ANQGSEA. CDR3 DNA sequence: TGCAGCGTCACCGGGGATTACAATGAGCAGTTCTTC. It encodes CSVTGDYNEQFF.

V is TRBV9 and J is TRBJ1-6; D call uncertain. CDR1 and CDR2 from the germline V gene are SGDLS and YYNGEE. The CDR3 has 17 amino acids. V lost 0 bases and J 0 bases, leaving 10 bases between the germline ends. CDR3 region: CASSVDGDSSYNSPLHF. CDR3 nucleotide sequence: TGTGCCAGCAGCGTAGACGGTGATAGCTCCTATAATTCACCCCTCCACTTT. Combining the CDR3 with reference TRBV9 and TRBJ1-6 gives the whole variable domain DSGVTQTPKHLITATGQRVTLRCSPRSGDLSVYWYQQSLDQGLQFLIQYYNGEERAKGNILERFSAQQFPDLHSELNLSSLELGDSALYFCASSVDGDSSYNSPLHFGNGTRLTVT.

This sequence joins TRBV5-1 and TRBJ2-3; no clear D gene. V was shortened by 0 bases and J by 3 bases, with 11 bases between the two germline ends. The CDR3 has 15 amino acids. Germline CDR1 and CDR2: SGHRS and YFSETQ. DNA of the CDR3: TGCGCCAGCAGCTTGGGGGGTCTCGGAACAGATACGCAGTATTTT. Its protein is CASSLGGLGTDTQYF.

This rearrangement joins TRBV9 to TRBJ1-3; TRBD1 might be the D (6 bases). Germline assignment: CDR1 SGDLS and CDR2 YYNGEE. The V end lost 1 base, the J end lost 3 bases, and 11 bases lay between the germline ends. The CDR3 has 15 amino acids. The CDR3 spells CASSVSGAVGNTIYF. The DNA for the CDR3 is TGTGCCAGCAGCGTATCAGGGGCTGTTGGAAACACCATATATTTT.

This clone was observed once. V and J are TRBV19 and TRBJ2-1; D call uncertain. Per germline, CDR1 LNHDA and CDR2 SQIVND (reference sequence). V was shortened by 5 bases and J by 3 bases, with 11 bases between the two germline ends. The CDR3 is made up of 14 amino acids. The CDR3 is CASSLTANYNEQFF. CDR3 in DNA: TGTGCCAGTAGTCTGACGGCGAACTACAATGAGCAGTTCTTC.

The genes are TRBV4-3 and TRBJ2-7; either TRBD1 or TRBD2 may supply D (6 bases each). V gave up 1 base and J gave up 3 bases, with 13 bases separating them. The germline V gene has CDR1 LGHNA and CDR2 YSLEER. The CDR3 length is 15 residues. The CDR3 spells CASSQAGRGGYEQYF. CDR3 DNA sequence: TGCGCCAGCAGCCAAGCCGGGAGAGGGGGCTACGAGCAGTACTTC.

The CDR3: CASRTGAAGYGYTF. The CDR3 nucleotides read TGTGCCAGCCGGACCGGGGCAGCCGGCTATGGCTACACCTTC. V usage is TRBV28 and J usage is TRBJ1-2, with D possibly matching TRBD1 (5 bases). Trimming took off 8 bases at V and 4 bases at J, with 17 bases between the two ends. The germline CDR1 and CDR2 sequences are MDHEN and SYDVKM. The CDR3 totals 14 residues.

The V gene is TRBV29-1, the J gene TRBJ2-7; D remains unclear. The CDR3 runs to 18 residues. Germline lookup yields CDR1 SQVTM and CDR2 ANQGSEA. Trimming stripped 2 bases from V and 0 bases from J, with 23 bases between. The DNA for the CDR3 is TGCAGCGTTGAATCACTGAAGGCCGGTCGGACGAGCTCCTACGAGCAGTACTTC. It encodes CSVESLKAGRTSSYEQYF.

The rearrangement links TRBV7-2 to TRBJ1-6; TRBD1 is a possible D gene (5 bases). Germline V gene sequence: CDR1 SGHTA, CDR2 FQGNSA. V lost 7 bases to trimming and J lost 8 bases, with 18 bases between them. The CDR3 sequence is 15 residues long. The chain's CDR3 is CASTTRGSTDSPLHF. The CDR3 bases are TGTGCCAGCACAACAAGGGGCTCCACGGATTCACCCCTCCACTTT.

The V call is TRBV3-1 (or the pseudogene TRBV3-2), the J call TRBJ2-7, with D possibly matching TRBD1 (5 bases). Per the germline V gene, CDR1 is LGHDT and CDR2 is YNNKEL (reference sequence). Trimming left V 3 bases short and J 3 bases short, with 15 bases between. The CDR3 totals 15 residues. The chain's CDR3 is CASSHRGHERYEQYF. Here the CDR3 DNA reads TGTGCCAGCAGCCACCGCGGACACGAACGCTACGAGCAGTACTTC.

The CDR3 loop is CASSLAGGRNTEAFF. DNA of the CDR3: TGCGCCAGCAGCTTGGCAGGGGGCCGGAACACTGAAGCTTTCTTT. V is TRBV5-1 and J is TRBJ1-1, with 8 bases aligning to TRBD1. The CDR3 contains 15 residues. Germline V gene sequence: CDR1 SGHRS, CDR2 YFSETQ. The ends lost 0 bases at V and 1 base at J; junction bases unmatched: 2.

V gene TRBV7-9 combines with J gene TRBJ1-2; D gene ambiguous. The CDR3 runs to 15 residues. CDR1 and CDR2 (germline): SEHNR, FQNEAQ (reference sequence). Trimming took off 5 bases at V and 7 bases at J, with 20 bases between the two ends. CDR3 amino acids: CASSPGKGDVVGYTF. The CDR3 nucleotides read TGTGCCAGCAGCCCCGGGAAGGGTGACGTTGTTGGCTACACCTTC.

The chain's CDR3 is CASSRGTLGSPLHF. CDR3 DNA: TGCGCCAGCAGCCGCGGTACTCTGGGGTCACCCCTCCACTTT. The V gene is TRBV4-3, the J gene TRBJ1-6, with D unclear. Looked up from germline, CDR1 is LGHNA and CDR2 is YSLEER. The V and J ends lost 4 bases and 10 bases respectively, with 14 bases between them. This CDR3 has 14 residues.

The V call is TRBV9, the J call TRBJ1-2; no firm D call. There are 15 residues in the CDR3. Trimming pared 3 bases from V and 0 bases from J, leaving 12 bases between. CDR1 is SGDLS, CDR2 YYNGEE, per germline. As DNA, the CDR3 is TGTGCCAGCAGCGCCGATTCCCGAGCTAACTATGGCTACACCTTC. Its protein product is CASSADSRANYGYTF.

The chain joins TRBV4-1 to TRBJ2-3; 11 bases align to TRBD1. This CDR3 has 17 amino acids. With 0 bases clipped from V and 3 bases from J, the junction kept 5 bases outside the gene matches. Germline CDR1 is MGHRA and CDR2 is YSYEKL. In nucleotides, the CDR3 is TGCGCCAGCAGCCAAGATGGGACAGGGGGTGTTACAGATACGCAGTATTTT. It encodes CASSQDGTGGVTDTQYF.

The chain is built from TRBV2 and TRBJ2-7, with a tentative D call TRBD2 (5 bases). Trimming pared 6 bases from V and 0 bases from J, leaving 15 bases between. Germline V gives CDR1 SNHLY, CDR2 FYNNEI. CDR3 length: 15 residues. For the CDR3, the DNA is TGTGCCAGCAGGGCTAGACCGGGAACCTCCTACGAGCAGTACTTC. Translating gives CASRARPGTSYEQYF.

The chain is built from TRBV5-6 and TRBJ1-1, with D uncertain. V was clipped by 4 bases and J by 0 bases, with 1 base between them. Looked up from germline, CDR1 is SGHDT and CDR2 is YYEEEE. The length of the CDR3 is 11 residues. CDR3 sequence: CASSVNTEAFF. The DNA for the CDR3 is TGTGCCAGCAGCGTGAACACTGAAGCTTTCTTT.

V usage is TRBV4-2 and J usage is TRBJ2-7, with 9 nucleotides matching TRBD1. The CDR3 covers 16 residues. The germline gives CDR1 LGHNA, CDR2 YNFKEQ. The trim removed 4 bases at V and 2 bases at J, leaving 9 bases unmatched. Here the CDR3 DNA reads TGTGCCAGCAGCCCCCTAGGGCGGGACAGGGCCTACGAGCAGTACTTC. Its translation: CASSPLGRDRAYEQYF.

The rearrangement uses TRBV19 and TRBJ1-3; a weak D match, TRBD1 (5 bases). Trimming left V 7 bases short and J 0 bases short, with 16 bases between. CDR1 and CDR2 from the germline V gene are LNHDA and SQIVND (reference sequence). The CDR3 is made up of 16 amino acids. The CDR3 is CASTEEWDHSGNTIYF. In DNA form, the CDR3 reads TGTGCCAGTACCGAGGAATGGGACCACTCTGGAAACACCATATATTTT.

The rearrangement links TRBV25-1 to TRBJ1-5, with D hard to call. This CDR3 spans 14 amino acids. Germline V gene data show CDR1 as MGHDK and CDR2 as SYGVNS. V was trimmed by 1 base and J by 4 bases, leaving 8 bases between them. The CDR3 DNA follows: TGTGCCAGCAGTGAATCGGTTGGGAATCAGCCCCAGCATTTT. It specifies CASSESVGNQPQHF. Complete variable domain (other parts from reference TRBV25-1 and TRBJ1-5): EADIYQTPRYLVIGTGKKITLECSQTMGHDKMYWYQQDPGMELHLIHYSYGVNSTEKGDLSSESTVSRIRTEHFPLTLESARPSHTSQYLCASSESVGNQPQHFGDGTRLSIL.

The chain employs TRBV2 and TRBJ1-5; D is possibly TRBD1 (5 bases). The germline V gene has CDR1 SNHLY and CDR2 FYNNEI. The CDR3 is made up of 15 amino acids. V was shortened by 5 bases and J by 2 bases, with 13 bases between the two germline ends. This CDR3 reads CASSSQDSGNQPQHF. The CDR3 region has the DNA TGTGCCAGCAGTTCACAAGACAGCGGCAATCAGCCCCAGCATTTT. The full variable domain, in which reference TRBV2 and TRBJ1-5 provide the parts outside the CDR3, is EPEVTQTPSHQVTQMGQEVILRCVPISNHLYFYWYRQILGQKVEFLVSFYNNEISEKSEIFDDQFSVERPDGSNFTLKIRSTKLEDSAMYFCASSSQDSGNQPQHFGDGTRLSIL.

The DNA of the CDR3 is TGTGCCAGCAGCCAATCAGCGGGGTTTTTGTACAATGAGCAGTTCTTC. It is translated as CASSQSAGFLYNEQFF. The chain carries TRBV3-1 (or the pseudogene TRBV3-2) and TRBJ2-1, with 7 bases lining up with TRBD2. The J segment lost 4 bases and the V segment lost 2 bases, leaving 8 bases of the junction unmatched. CDR1 and CDR2 (germline): LGHDT, YNNKEL (reference sequence). The CDR3 sequence is 16 residues long.

The chain has TRBV15 and TRBJ1-1; D uncertain. This CDR3 contains 15 residues. Germline-derived CDR1 and CDR2 are LNHNV and YYDKDF (reference sequence). The V end lost 6 bases, the J end lost 1 base, and 15 bases lay between the germline ends. The CDR3 region is CATRQRQQPNTEAFF. The CDR3 region has the DNA TGTGCCACCAGGCAGAGACAACAGCCGAACACTGAAGCTTTCTTT.

This clone was detected only once. The chain carries TRBV9 and TRBJ2-3; no reliable D call. Germline-derived CDR1 and CDR2 are SGDLS and YYNGEE. This CDR3 spans 14 amino acids. V was cut by 0 bases and J by 6 bases, with 11 bases left in between. DNA of the CDR3: TGTGCCAGCAGCGTAGGTGTCTTCCCTGATACGCAGTATTTT. Translating it yields CASSVGVFPDTQYF.

The V gene is TRBV5-1, the J gene TRBJ2-1; maybe TRBD1 (6 bases). Looked up from germline, CDR1 is SGHRS and CDR2 is YFSETQ. This CDR3 has 16 amino acids. The V end lost 2 bases, the J end lost 6 bases, and 18 bases lay between the germline ends. The DNA of the CDR3 is TGCGCCAGCAGCTTTAACCCGGTGGGGGCGTCCAATGAGCAGTTCTTC. It translates to CASSFNPVGASNEQFF.

This rearrangement joins TRBV4-3 to TRBJ1-6; the D gene is possibly TRBD1 (5 bases). CDR3 length: 14 amino acids. The V and J ends lost 0 bases and 7 bases respectively, with 7 bases between them. The germline V gene encodes CDR1 LGHNA and CDR2 YSLEER. CDR3 coding DNA: TGCGCCAGCAGCCAAGATTGGGGGAATTCACCCCTCCACTTT. Amino acids: CASSQDWGNSPLHF.